This T cell receptor (beta chain) was captured in a study of cytomegalovirus exposure and HLA in healthy donors. The overall study: The approximately 120 million unique TCR beta sequences, from about 179 million T cells, were found by an earlier analysis.

Germline CDR1 SGHTS, CDR2 YDEGEE. The germline V and J ends were trimmed by 7 bases and 9 bases, with 17 bases remaining between them. This CDR3 has 13 amino acids. A few counts support this clone. What it binds is unknown. The study's findings and limits: Prior analysis indicated that the majority of TCR beta V segments exhibited productivity approximately 90% or approximately 30% of the time. Evidence from a later analysis indicated that most CMV-associated TCR beta chains looked HLA-restricted. The study recorded 160 or so TCR beta chains that were cytomegalovirus-associated.

A multiplex PCR was run with 60 Vbeta primers and 13 Jbeta primers. Clones were sequenced by immunoSEQ multiplex PCR, and TCRdb holds only the in-frame ones, with some missing. There are more than 110,000 clones in the sample; roughly 70% occur only once, and about 6.5% lies in the top ten. This rearrangement joins TRBV5-8 to TRBJ1-5, with D uncertain. Source material: PBMCs. The sequence was collected from a man aged 25-40 years in good health and CMV-seronegative. In DNA form, the CDR3 reads TGTGCCAGCGGGGAGGCTGTCGGCAGGCCCCAGCATTTT. Encoded protein: CASGEAVGRPQHF.